This T cell receptor (beta chain) was identified during a study of regulatory T cells in long-lasting Graves disease. This clonotype was counted between two and nine times. The antigen is not known. Findings of the study overall: Persistent disease preferred TRBV28, TRBJ1-2 and TRBJ2-5; new disease, TRBV20-1 and TRBJ2-1.

The authors built TCR beta libraries using iRepertoire HTBI primers and Arm-PCR of CDR3 regions. TCRdb fed the multiplex PCR reads into MiXCR, producing one record per CDR3 protein. The sample yields 500,000 to 700,000 distinct CDR3 sequences, about 30% seen once. Time point indicated: persistent/refractory GD, antithyroid drugs over 5 years with positive TRAb. Scientists built the TCR library using RNA that was extracted from PBMCs. This CDR3 region has 13 residues. Germline assignment: CDR1 SGHNT and CDR2 YENEEA. Trimming took off 5 bases at V and 6 bases at J, with 10 bases between the two ends. The sample in question was peripheral blood mononuclear cells (PBMCs), obtained when the disease was refractory, from a patient treated with antithyroid drugs. This TCR was recovered from a female donor with Graves disease. The chain recombines TRBV11-3 with TRBJ2-2, with D unresolved. CDR3 DNA: TGTGCCAGCAGCCTTTCCAGCGCCGGGGAGCTGTTTTTT. Protein: CASSLSSAGELFF. Full variable domain (remainder filled in from reference TRBV11-3 and TRBJ2-2): EAGVVQSPRYKIIEKKQPVAFWCNPISGHNTLYWYLQNLGQGPELLIRYENEEAVDDSQLPKDRFSAERLKGVDSTLKIQPAELGDSAVYLCASSLSSAGELFFGEGSRLTVL.